Below are 29 T cell receptor beta chains sequenced from a single sample in a study of blood T cell repertoires in COVID-19. Libraries were prepared by immunoSEQ multiplex PCR; TCRdb keeps only in-frame clonotypes and omits some of them. Of around 100,000 clones listed, roughly 80% were seen once; the top ten hold 20% to 25%. The sequenced sample consisted of peripheral blood. These receptors came from a man between 65 and 80 years old with active or convalescent COVID-19.

To note about this clone: One junction end disagrees with the germline gene, perhaps due to a read error. The chain combines TRBV7-7 with TRBJ2-1; D is perhaps TRBD2 (6 bases). This CDR3 spans 15 amino acids. Germline CDR1 is SSHAT and CDR2 is FNYEAQ (reference sequence). The CDR3 loop is CASSEGGASYNEQFF. In DNA form, the CDR3 reads TGTGCTAGCAGCGAGGGCGGGGCGTCCTACAATGAGCAGTTCTTC.

The chain is built from TRBV12-1 and TRBJ2-2; TRBD1, the table's D call, was not compared with the DNA. TRBV12-1 is a pseudogene locus. This CDR3 region has 16 residues. CDR3 region: CASRLLRTENTGELFF. The CDR3 nucleotides are TGTGCCAGCAGACTCCTTCGGACAGAGAACACCGGGGAGCTGTTTTTT.

The gene calls are TRBV12-5 and TRBJ1-2; perhaps TRBD1 as D (6 bases). Trimming took off 11 bases at V and 1 base at J, with 14 bases between the two ends. The CDR3 runs 13 residues. The V gene's germline CDR1 is LGHNT and CDR2 FRNRAP. The CDR3: CACEDSSNYGYTF. The CDR3 bases are TGTGCTTGCGAGGACAGCAGTAACTATGGCTACACCTTC.

This chain uses TRBV10-3 with TRBJ2-6; weak D call: TRBD1 (6 bases). The CDR3 is made up of 17 amino acids. Trimming left V 3 bases short and J 0 bases short, with 12 bases between. Germline assignment: CDR1 ENHRY and CDR2 SYGVKD. CDR3 coding DNA: TGTGCCATCAGTGACGCAACAGGGACCTCTGGGGCCAACGTCCTGACTTTC. Amino acids: CAISDATGTSGANVLTF.

The chain carries TRBV2 and TRBJ2-5; the D gene is possibly TRBD1 (5 bases). This CDR3 contains 14 residues. CDR1 is SNHLY and CDR2 is FYNNEI in the germline V gene. The V gene lost 6 bases and the J gene lost 1 base, with 12 bases spanning the gap. The CDR3, as DNA: TGTGCCAGCAGAACCTCTAGGGGCCAAGAGACCCAGTACTTC. Protein: CASRTSRGQETQYF.

The rearrangement links TRBV2 to TRBJ2-7, with 9 bases aligning to TRBD1. The CDR3 runs 15 residues. Germline V lookup: CDR1 SNHLY, CDR2 FYNNEI. Germline trimming cut 2 bases from V and 11 bases from J; bases unmatched to any gene: 13. The CDR3 sequence: CASSENRTGELGEYF. The CDR3 nucleotides read TGTGCCAGCAGTGAAAATAGGACAGGGGAACTAGGTGAGTACTTC. Complete variable domain (other parts from reference TRBV2 and TRBJ2-7): EPEVTQTPSHQVTQMGQEVILRCVPISNHLYFYWYRQILGQKVEFLVSFYNNEISEKSEIFDDQFSVERPDGSNFTLKIRSTKLEDSAMYFCASSENRTGELGEYFGPGTRLTVT.

The chain recombines TRBV27 with TRBJ2-7, with TRBD1 matching over 9 bases. CDR3 length: 13 amino acids. V lost 6 bases and J lost 2; bases outside the gene matches: 2. Germline V gives CDR1 MNHEY, CDR2 SMNVEV (reference sequence). The CDR3: CASRTGGTYEQYF. The DNA of the CDR3 is TGTGCCAGCAGGACAGGGGGGACCTACGAGCAGTACTTC.

The V call is TRBV24-1, the J call TRBJ2-3, with a possible D match to TRBD1 (6 bases). Trimming removed 1 base from V and 3 bases from J, with 7 bases in between. The CDR3 contains 14 residues. Germline loops: CDR1 KGHDR, CDR2 SFDVKD. CDR3: CATSDFQGTDTQYF. The CDR3 DNA reads TGTGCCACCAGTGATTTTCAGGGGACAGATACGCAGTATTTT.

This clone was observed a handful of times. The rearrangement links TRBV28 to TRBJ1-2; D call uncertain. CDR1 is MDHEN and CDR2 is SYDVKM in the germline V gene. Trimming shortened V by 6 bases and J by 4 bases, and 3 bases separated the two germline ends. This CDR3 region has 10 residues. CDR3 bases: TGTGCCAGCAGCCGCTATGGCTACACCTTC. Amino acids: CASSRYGYTF.

The J gene is TRBJ2-1, the V gene TRBV18, with 7 bases that match TRBD1. J lost 4 bases, V lost 6 bases, and 12 bases had no gene match. CDR3 length equals 16 residues. Germline loops: CDR1 KGHSH, CDR2 LQKENI. CDR3 region: CASSSARDRQYNEQFF. DNA of the CDR3: TGTGCCAGCTCTTCGGCTCGGGACAGACAATACAATGAGCAGTTCTTC.

This chain connects TRBV28 to TRBJ2-1; no definite D call. Germline V lookup: CDR1 MDHEN, CDR2 SYDVKM. The CDR3 sequence is 11 residues long. Trimming took 4 bases from V and 7 from J, leaving 5 bases between them. The CDR3, as DNA: TGTGCCAGCAGTTGGAGAAATGAGCAGTTCTTC. This sequence encodes CASSWRNEQFF. The entire variable domain, with the rest obtained from reference TRBV28 and TRBJ2-1, is as follows: DVKVTQSSRYLVKRTGEKVFLECVQDMDHENMFWYRQDPGLGLRLIYFSYDVKMKEKGDIPEGYSVSREKKERFSLILESASTNQTSMYLCASSWRNEQFFGPGTRLTVL.

V usage is TRBV24-1 and J usage is TRBJ2-7; tentative D call: TRBD1 (6 bases). The CDR3 covers 15 residues. V lost 3 bases, J lost 5 bases, and 16 bases lay in between. The germline CDR1 and CDR2 sequences are KGHDR and SFDVKD. The CDR3 DNA reads TGTGCCACCAGTGATAGCGGCCGTGGGGGCAACGAGCAGTACTTC. Its protein product is CATSDSGRGGNEQYF.

V and J are TRBV19 and TRBJ1-1; TRBD1 matches 8 bases. From germline, CDR1 is LNHDA and CDR2 SQIVND (reference sequence). The V and J ends lost 5 bases and 1 base, in that order; junction bases with no gene match: 6. There are 15 residues in the CDR3. The CDR3 nucleotides read TGTGCCAGTAGTCGCAGGGGGCTGGAGAACACTGAAGCTTTCTTT. Its translation is CASSRRGLENTEAFF.

Ten or more counts support this clone. The V gene is TRBV7-9, the J gene TRBJ2-1, with TRBD1 matching over 8 bases. The J segment lost 8 bases and the V segment lost 1 base, leaving 7 bases of the junction unmatched. The length of the CDR3 is 15 residues. Germline CDR1 reads SEHNR; CDR2 reads FQNEAQ (reference sequence). The CDR3 reads CASSLGGTGYDEQFF. CDR3 DNA: TGTGCCAGCAGCTTAGGGGGGACAGGTTATGATGAGCAGTTCTTC.

The rearrangement joins TRBV20-1 to TRBJ2-5; D may correspond to TRBD1 or TRBD2 (5 bases each). The CDR3 loop spans 13 amino acids. With 3 bases removed from V and 6 bases from J, the gap between germline ends came to 14 bases. CDR1 DFQATT and CDR2 SNEGSKA come from the germline V gene (reference sequence). CDR3 nucleotide sequence: TGCAGTGCTAGTGGGGCCGGGGAAAAGACCCAGTACTTC. Translation: CSASGAGEKTQYF.

The chain recombines TRBV9 with TRBJ1-4, with D perhaps matching TRBD1 (6 bases). The germline V gene encodes CDR1 SGDLS and CDR2 YYNGEE. The V gene lost 4 bases and the J gene lost 4 bases, with 17 bases spanning the gap. This CDR3 spans 16 amino acids. CDR3 residues: CASSPRPDSLNEKLFF. The CDR3 DNA is TGTGCCAGCAGCCCGCGACCGGACAGCCTTAATGAAAAACTGTTTTTT.

This clone was seen a few times. CDR3 sequence (DNA): TGTGCCAGCAGTGGAGGGAGAGAGACCCAGTACTTC. Its translation is CASSGGRETQYF. The genes are TRBV25-1 and TRBJ2-5, with D maybe TRBD2 (5 bases). Looked up from germline, CDR1 is MGHDK and CDR2 is SYGVNS. V gave up 4 bases and J gave up 4 bases, with 7 bases separating them. The CDR3 sequence is 12 residues long.

The chain has TRBV2 and TRBJ1-1; the D gene is possibly TRBD1 (6 bases). The V gene's germline CDR1 is SNHLY and CDR2 FYNNEI. CDR3 size: 16 residues. V lost 5 bases and J lost 7, with 23 bases in between. The CDR3 region has the DNA TGTGCCAGCAGTCCTTTGGGGAGGGGGACGCTAAATGAAGCTTTCTTT. Translation gives CASSPLGRGTLNEAFF.

The chain recombines TRBV19 with TRBJ1-4, with D perhaps TRBD1 (6 bases). Germline V gene sequence: CDR1 LNHDA, CDR2 SQIVND (reference sequence). This CDR3 comprises 14 residues. Between the trimmed V and J ends, which lost 3 bases and 7 bases, there was a span of 12 bases. CDR3 nucleotide sequence: TGTGCCAGTAGTATCGGGGGGCTGGGTGAAAAACTGTTTTTT. It encodes CASSIGGLGEKLFF.

This clone was recorded only once. The CDR3 DNA is TGTGCCAGCAGTTTGTCCGGGACAGGGCTCAATCAGCCCCAGCATTTT. This encodes CASSLSGTGLNQPQHF. V gene TRBV28 combines with J gene TRBJ1-5; the match to TRBD1 covers 9 bases. The CDR3 length is 16 residues. CDR1 and CDR2 from the germline V gene are MDHEN and SYDVKM. V dropped 3 bases and J dropped 3; count of bases not matched to a gene: 6.

CDR3 in DNA: TGCGCCAGCAGCGGCAACCCCGGGACAGGGACCTATGGCTACACCTTC. Translated, it gives CASSGNPGTGTYGYTF. The chain couples TRBV5-1 to TRBJ1-2; 9 bases fit TRBD1. Germline V gene data show CDR1 as SGHRS and CDR2 as YFSETQ. J gave up 4 bases and V 4 bases, and 11 bases lay outside the gene matches. The CDR3 consists of 16 residues.

The rearrangement links TRBV7-6 to TRBJ1-5; no clear D. The CDR3 consists of 13 residues. Trimming took off 2 bases at V and 5 bases at J, with 7 bases between the two ends. Germline values: CDR1 SGHVS, CDR2 FNYEAQ. CDR3 sequence: CASSLNSHQPQHF. The CDR3 bases are TGTGCCAGCAGCTTAAACAGCCATCAGCCCCAGCATTTT.

V and J are TRBV28 and TRBJ1-2; 8 bases fit TRBD1. V was pared by 8 bases and J by 4 bases, with 12 bases of the junction left unmatched. This CDR3 is built from 15 residues. Germline loops: CDR1 MDHEN, CDR2 SYDVKM. The CDR3 sequence: CASARDRLFGYGYTF. The CDR3 coding sequence is TGTGCCAGCGCTAGGGACAGGTTATTCGGCTATGGCTACACCTTC.

The chain uses TRBV6-5 and TRBJ2-6; no reliable D call. CDR1 and CDR2 (germline): MNHEY, SVGAGI. The CDR3 sequence is 14 residues long. V gave up 6 bases and J gave up 0 bases, with 6 bases separating them. CDR3 region: CASSPGSGANVLTF. As DNA, the CDR3 is TGTGCCAGCAGCCCAGGCTCTGGGGCCAACGTCCTGACTTTC.

The chain has TRBV19 and TRBJ1-5; no firm D call. The CDR3 is made up of 15 amino acids. CDR1 LNHDA and CDR2 SQIVND come from the germline V gene (reference sequence). Trimming stripped 3 bases from V and 0 bases from J, with 9 bases between. CDR3 sequence: CASSMQAYSNQPQHF. DNA of the CDR3: TGTGCCAGTAGTATGCAGGCTTATAGCAATCAGCCCCAGCATTTT.

This clone was seen a single time. The V gene is TRBV7-9, the J gene TRBJ1-6; TRBD1 matches at 10 bases. V shed 5 bases, J shed 9 bases, and the junction held 10 bases outside the gene matches. Germline V gives CDR1 SEHNR, CDR2 FQNEAQ (reference sequence). The CDR3 contains 16 residues. CDR3 sequence: CASSPNRDRGGSPLHF. DNA for the CDR3: TGTGCCAGCAGCCCTAACCGGGACAGGGGAGGTTCACCCCTCCACTTT.

This chain's CDR3 is CASGGAEAYEQYF. The CDR3, as DNA: TGTGCCAGCGGAGGGGCAGAGGCCTACGAGCAGTACTTC. This chain uses TRBV6-5 with TRBJ2-7, with D tentatively TRBD2 (6 bases). With 8 bases removed from V and 2 bases from J, the gap between germline ends came to 13 bases. There are 13 residues in the CDR3. Germline assignment: CDR1 MNHEY and CDR2 SVGAGI.

This clone was seen only once. The CDR3 nucleotides are TGTGCCAGCAGCTTAGACCTCAATCAGCCCCAGCATTTT. This encodes CASSLDLNQPQHF. The J gene is TRBJ1-5, the V gene TRBV11-2; no reliable D call. Germline V gives CDR1 SGHAT, CDR2 FQNNGV. This CDR3 comprises 13 residues. Trimming removed 0 bases at V and 3 bases at J, with 3 bases between.

This chain joins TRBV10-3 and TRBJ2-1, with D uncertain. CDR1 ENHRY and CDR2 SYGVKD come from the germline V gene. Trimming left V 2 bases short and J 6 bases short, with 8 bases between. This CDR3 region has 13 residues. The DNA for the CDR3 is TGTGCCATCAGTGAGCCCGACATCAATGAGCAGTTCTTC. As protein: CAISEPDINEQFF.